This T cell receptor (beta chain) was observed in a study of blood T cell repertoires in COVID-19. Study information: Whether acute or convalescent, the COVID-19 samples came from the United States, Italy and Spain. From T cells, B-cell-depleted T cells, or PBMCs came the material, which was cDNA or gDNA.

Per the study methods: Estimation of nucleated cell counts was performed using reference gene primer amplification. The protocol was immunoSEQ multiplex PCR, while the TCRdb copy is restricted to in-frame clones and leaves out a portion. That table furnishes V, J and clone size, whereas the DNA furnished D and trimming. The data contain some 240,000 clones, roughly 83% of them singletons. Only one count was recorded for this clone. The sequenced material came from peripheral blood. This TCR was recovered from a woman of 80 years or more with acute or convalescent COVID-19.

The CDR3 nucleotides are TGTGCCAGTAGTATATCTCCAGCAGGGAAGGACACTGAAGCTTTCTTT. It specifies CASSISPAGKDTEAFF. V and J are TRBV19 and TRBJ1-1, with D possibly being TRBD1 (5 bases). V lost 2 bases and J 3 bases, leaving 16 bases between the germline ends. The CDR3 contains 16 residues. Looked up from germline, CDR1 is LNHDA and CDR2 is SQIVND (reference sequence).